Listed below are T cell receptor beta chains from one sample, sequenced in a study of regulatory T cells in long-lasting Graves disease. Each CDR3 protein gets one entry after TCRdb re-called the multiplex PCR reads with MiXCR. Among fewer than 550,000 distinct CDR3 sequences, about 15% were seen once, and the ten largest hold around 25%. These data also formed part of another study, on T cells in Graves' hyperthyroidism and ophthalmopathy.

The sequences come from peripheral blood mononuclear cells (PBMCs), collected at new diagnosis, from a patient treated with antithyroid drugs. These receptors all come from a woman aged 35-65 years with Graves disease. The CDR3 runs from the conserved cysteine through the conserved F or W. A D gene is named only where the DNA matches it firmly. The size field is filled for only some rows; it gives once, few, many or a size class.

V	D	size	J	CDR3	DNA
TRBV6-1	NA	many	TRBJ1-2	CASSEGGDIRYGYTF	TGTGCCAGCAGTGAAGGAGGCGATATAAGATATGGCTACACCTTC
TRBV5-4	TRBD2	NA	TRBJ2-7	CASSLPGLAGELREQYF	TGTGCCAGCAGCCTCCCGGGACTAGCGGGGGAACTGCGCGAGCAGTACTTC
TRBV12-5	TRBD1	NA	TRBJ1-1	CASGDRGFSTEAFF	TGTGCTAGTGGGGACAGGGGGTTTAGCACTGAAGCTTTCTTT
TRBV29-1	TRBD1	NA	TRBJ1-1	CSATTGTEAFF	TGCAGCGCTACGACAGGGACTGAAGCTTTCTTT
TRBV11-1	NA	few	TRBJ1-5	CASSLAAGEGQPQHF	TGTGCCAGCAGCTTAGCAGCAGGGGAGGGGCAGCCCCAGCATTTT
TRBV5-8	NA	many	TRBJ2-2	CATTERTNTGELFF	TGTGCCACCACAGAAAGAACGAACACCGGGGAGCTGTTTTTT
TRBV15	NA	few	TRBJ1-5	CATSRGVENQPQHF	TGTGCCACCAGCAGAGGCGTAGAAAATCAGCCCCAGCATTTT
TRBV9	NA	many	TRBJ2-3	CASSVALPSTDTQYF	TGTGCCAGCAGCGTAGCCCTCCCAAGCACAGATACGCAGTATTTT
TRBV24-1	NA	few	TRBJ2-2	CATSDFLHGELFF	TGTGCCACCAGTGATTTTCTACACGGGGAGCTGTTTTTT
TRBV6-1	NA	few	TRBJ1-4	CASRITTNEKLFF	TGTGCCAGCAGGATAACAACTAATGAAAAACTGTTTTTT
TRBV30	TRBD1	few	TRBJ1-3	CAWSVGTGSGNTIYF	TGTGCCTGGAGTGTTGGGACAGGGTCAGGAAACACCATATATTTT
TRBV11-3	TRBD2	NA	TRBJ2-2	CASSFRLAGPTGTGELFF	TGTGCCAGCAGCTTTCGGCTAGCGGGGCCTACGGGCACCGGGGAGCTGTTTTTT
TRBV4-1	NA	NA	TRBJ1-1	CASSQAQKGLEAFF	TGCGCCAGCAGCCAAGCTCAAAAAGGTCTTGAAGCTTTCTTT
TRBV20-1	NA	NA	TRBJ1-2	CSARQDGYTF	TGCAGTGCAAGACAGGATGGCTACACCTTC
TRBV20-1	NA	many	TRBJ2-3	CSASPRQNF	TGCAGTGCTAGTCCGCGACAGAATTTT
TRBV4-2	NA	NA	TRBJ1-6	CASSQVETDNSPLHF	TGTGCCAGCAGCCAAGTGGAAACTGATAATTCACCCCTCCACTTT
TRBV6-1	TRBD1	few	TRBJ1-6	CASSPGQIYNSPLHF	TGTGCCAGCAGTCCGGGACAGATTTATAATTCACCCCTCCACTTT
TRBV18	NA	many	TRBJ2-7	CASSPPSGITYEQYF	TGTGCCAGCTCACCTCCCTCGGGGATCACCTACGAGCAGTACTTC
TRBV2	NA	many	TRBJ1-1	CASSMEGRGTEAFF	TGTGCCAGCAGTATGGAGGGACGGGGCACTGAAGCTTTCTTT
TRBV13	NA	NA	TRBJ2-1	CASSLGGGSPYNEQFF	TGTGCCAGCAGCTTAGGGGGGGGATCCCCCTACAATGAGCAGTTCTTC
TRBV6-1	NA	NA	TRBJ1-2	CASVDSNYGYTF	TGTGCCAGTGTGGATTCTAACTATGGCTACACCTTC
TRBV4-1	NA	NA	TRBJ2-3	CASSQIWDFLVPADTQYF	TGCGCCAGCAGCCAGATTTGGGACTTTCTTGTACCGGCAGATACGCAGTATTTT
TRBV4-1	NA	NA	TRBJ1-5	CASSQDQITTQYSNQPQHF	TGCGCCAGCAGCCAAGATCAAATTACGACCCAATATAGCAATCAGCCCCAGCATTTT
TRBV7-2	NA	few	TRBJ2-7	CASSLAVRAILGEQYF	TGTGCCAGCAGCTTAGCAGTCCGGGCAATCCTAGGCGAGCAGTACTTC
TRBV28	NA	NA	TRBJ1-6	CASSLGRPFSPLHF	TGTGCCAGCAGTTTAGGTCGTCCTTTTTCACCCCTCCACTTT
TRBV20-1	NA	NA	TRBJ2-7	CSARLDYEQYF	TGCAGTGCCCGCTTAGACTACGAGCAGTACTTC
TRBV2	NA	many	TRBJ1-3	CASWRTSGNTIYF	TGTGCCAGCTGGCGTACCTCTGGAAACACCATATATTTT
TRBV14	NA	NA	TRBJ2-1	CASSQVARAFEQFF	TGTGCCAGCAGCCAAGTAGCCAGGGCTTTTGAGCAGTTCTTC
TRBV7-6	NA	NA	TRBJ2-5	CASSFPGQETQYF	TGTGCCAGCAGCTTCCCCGGGCAAGAGACCCAGTACTTC
TRBV2	NA	few	TRBJ2-2	CASIRYQDTGELFF	TGTGCCAGCATCAGATACCAGGACACCGGGGAGCTGTTTTTT
TRBV12-3/TRBV12-4	NA	many	TRBJ1-1	CASSFRNPNTEAFF	TGTGCCAGCAGTTTTAGAAACCCGAACACTGAAGCTTTCTTT
TRBV12-3/TRBV12-4	NA	many	TRBJ2-3	CASRLGGTDTQYF	TGTGCCAGCAGACTGGGTGGCACAGATACGCAGTATTTT
TRBV19	NA	NA	TRBJ1-2	CASSIDRYYGYTF	TGTGCCAGTAGTATCGACCGCTACTATGGCTACACCTTC
TRBV7-8	NA	few	TRBJ2-5	CASSQGPSARETQYF	TGTGCCAGCAGCCAAGGCCCTAGCGCCCGGGAGACCCAGTACTTC
TRBV27	NA	many	TRBJ1-2	CASSLSRGYGYTF	TGTGCCAGCAGTTTATCCCGGGGGTATGGCTACACCTTC
TRBV12-3/TRBV12-4	TRBD2	many	TRBJ2-3	CASSRTSGGVSTDTQYF	TGTGCCAGCAGCCGGACTAGCGGGGGGGTTAGCACAGATACGCAGTATTTT
TRBV19	NA	few	TRBJ2-3	CASSRELDTQYF	TGTGCCAGTAGTCGGGAACTCGATACGCAGTATTTT
TRBV18	TRBD1	many	TRBJ1-2	CASGDREMGYGYTF	TGTGCCAGCGGGGACAGGGAGATGGGGTATGGCTACACCTTC
TRBV6-1	NA	NA	TRBJ2-4	CASSEAVAVDIQYF	TGTGCCAGCAGTGAAGCAGTAGCGGTTGACATTCAGTACTTC
TRBV6-1	NA	many	TRBJ1-5	CASSVNPALGQPQHF	TGTGCCAGCAGTGTAAACCCCGCACTCGGGCAGCCCCAGCATTTT
TRBV4-1	NA	NA	TRBJ2-1	CASSQVAAYNEQFF	TGCGCCAGCAGCCAAGTGGCGGCATACAATGAGCAGTTCTTC
TRBV7-3	NA	NA	TRBJ2-6	CASSLDSLSGANVLTF	TGTGCCAGCAGCTTAGACTCCCTCTCTGGGGCCAACGTCCTGACTTTC
TRBV29-1	NA	NA	TRBJ2-2	CSVGQGNTGELFF	TGCAGCGTTGGGCAGGGAAACACCGGGGAGCTGTTTTTT
TRBV11-2	NA	many	TRBJ1-4	CASSAREATNEKLFF	TGTGCCAGCAGCGCAAGGGAGGCAACTAATGAAAAACTGTTTTTT
TRBV12-5	NA	NA	TRBJ1-3	CASGLGRWLPSGNTIYF	TGTGCTAGTGGTTTGGGCCGCTGGCTACCCTCTGGAAACACCATATATTTT
TRBV5-1	NA	many	TRBJ2-5	CASSAGQNQETQYF	TGCGCCAGCAGCGCGGGACAAAACCAAGAGACCCAGTACTTC